These 9 T cell receptor beta chains were all obtained from the same sample, sequenced in a study of blood T cell repertoires in COVID-19. The data were produced by immunoSEQ multiplex PCR, yet TCRdb's version contains in-frame clones alone and is incomplete. The table lists over 300,000 clones, roughly 85% of them singletons. The source material was peripheral blood. These receptor sequences come from a human donor in a cohort sampled during active COVID-19.

CDR3 loop: CSVEVLGESHTEAFF. Here the CDR3 DNA reads TGCAGCGTTGAAGTTCTAGGAGAAAGTCACACTGAAGCTTTCTTT. This chain joins TRBV29-1 and TRBJ1-1; D is unclear. The CDR3 has 15 amino acids. The germline gives CDR1 SQVTM, CDR2 ANQGSEA. The ends were cut back, 1 base at V and 3 bases at J, with 15 bases in the middle.

The chain carries TRBV5-1 and TRBJ2-7, with a possible D match to TRBD1 (5 bases). The ends were cut back, 7 bases at V and 0 bases at J, with 14 bases in the middle. Germline lookup yields CDR1 SGHRS and CDR2 YFSETQ. The CDR3 runs 14 residues. CDR3 sequence: CASRTGPSSYEQYF. In nucleotides, the CDR3 is TGCGCCAGCCGAACAGGACCAAGCTCCTACGAGCAGTACTTC.

The chain combines TRBV6-5 with TRBJ1-2; 7 bases line up with TRBD1. The V gene end was trimmed by 6 bases and the J gene end by 3 bases; junction bases not matched to a gene: 7. From germline, CDR1 is MNHEY and CDR2 SVGAGI. The CDR3 consists of 14 residues. CDR3 residues: CASRLGGVDYGYTF. Here the CDR3 DNA reads TGTGCCAGCAGGTTAGGGGGCGTCGACTATGGCTACACCTTC.

The chain uses TRBV2 and TRBJ1-2; TRBD1 is a possible D gene (6 bases). This CDR3 has 15 amino acids. Between the trimmed V and J ends, which lost 10 bases and 0 bases, there was a span of 18 bases. Germline lookup yields CDR1 SNHLY and CDR2 FYNNEI. The chain's CDR3 is CAIIRKDRANYGYTF. The CDR3 DNA follows: TGTGCCATCATCCGAAAGGACAGAGCTAACTATGGCTACACCTTC.

The chain links TRBV3-1 (or the pseudogene TRBV3-2) to TRBJ2-3, with 8 bases fitting TRBD2. The germline V gene encodes CDR1 LGHDT and CDR2 YNNKEL (reference sequence). With 6 bases clipped from V and 4 bases from J, the junction kept 6 bases outside the gene matches. The CDR3 extends over 14 amino acids. Written as DNA, the CDR3 is TGTGCCAGCAGGGGACGGGGGGGGTCAGATACGCAGTATTTT. Translation: CASRGRGGSDTQYF.

The rearrangement uses TRBV5-1 and TRBJ1-6; 7 bases line up with TRBD1. The germline gives CDR1 SGHRS, CDR2 YFSETQ. This CDR3 spans 15 amino acids. Germline trimming cut 0 bases from V and 10 bases from J; bases unmatched to any gene: 7. The CDR3 DNA follows: TGCGCCAGCAGCTTGGGTACAGGGGAAGGATCACCCCTCCACTTT. The encoded protein is CASSLGTGEGSPLHF. The full variable domain, completed using reference TRBV5-1 and TRBJ1-6, is KAGVTQTPRYLIKTRGQQVTLSCSPISGHRSVSWYQQTPGQGLQFLFEYFSETQRNKGNFPGRFSGRQFSNSRSEMNVSTLELGDSALYLCASSLGTGEGSPLHFGNGTRLTVT.

The rearrangement links TRBV11-2 to TRBJ2-1, with 7 bases fitting TRBD1. J lost 6 bases, V lost 5 bases, and 4 bases had no gene match. The CDR3 has 13 residues. In germline, CDR1 is SGHAT, CDR2 FQNNGV. The CDR3 protein is CASSIGQVNEQFF. The CDR3 nucleotides are TGTGCCAGCAGCATCGGACAGGTCAATGAGCAGTTCTTC.

The rearrangement joins TRBV19 to TRBJ2-2, with 7 bases matching TRBD1. Germline assignment: CDR1 LNHDA and CDR2 SQIVND (reference sequence). The V and J ends lost 9 bases and 4 bases, in that order; junction bases with no gene match: 14. The CDR3 covers 16 residues. The CDR3 coding sequence is TGTGCCAGCACCAACGGAAGACAGGGAATCACCGGGGAGCTGTTTTTT. Translated, it gives CASTNGRQGITGELFF.

This clone was detected only a few times. The CDR3: CASSRAGTSRHNEQFF. The CDR3, as DNA: TGTGCCAGCAGCCGAGCCGGGACTAGCAGGCACAATGAGCAGTTCTTC. This chain uses TRBV14 with TRBJ2-1; TRBD2 matches 9 bases. The CDR3 is made up of 16 amino acids. The germline CDR1 and CDR2 sequences are SGHDN and FVKESK. Unmatched junction bases numbered 9, after V lost 4 bases and J lost 5 bases.